What follows are 12 T cell receptor beta chains derived from one specimen sequenced in a study of cytomegalovirus exposure and HLA in healthy donors. Researchers ran the PCR with 60 Vbeta and 13 Jbeta primers. Assay: immunoSEQ multiplex PCR; the TCRdb copy retains only in-frame clones and omits some. The data contain about 190,000 clones, 87% of them singletons. The source material was PBMCs. The source is a man aged 30-40 years in good health and CMV-seronegative.

This chain links TRBV11-2 with TRBJ1-2, with 9 bases identical to TRBD1. This CDR3 has 14 residues. After removal of 7 bases from V and 4 bases from J, the junction contained 7 bases not matched to a gene. Germline V gives CDR1 SGHAT, CDR2 FQNNGV. CDR3 protein: CASTRTGASYGYTF. The CDR3 coding sequence is TGTGCCAGCACTCGGACAGGGGCTAGCTATGGCTACACCTTC. The variable domain in full, completed from reference TRBV11-2 and TRBJ1-2, reads EAGVAQSPRYKIIEKRQSVAFWCNPISGHATLYWYQQILGQGPKLLIQFQNNGVVDDSQLPKDRFSAERLKGVDSTLKIQPAKLEDSAVYLCASTRTGASYGYTFGSGTRLTVV.

The table lists this clone with a count of one. The junction does not match germline at one end; this may be a read error. The V gene is TRBV15, the J gene TRBJ2-7; tentatively, D is TRBD1 (5 bases). CDR1 and CDR2 (germline): LNHNV, YYDKDF (reference sequence). This CDR3 spans 17 amino acids. The CDR3 nucleotides are TGTGCCACCAGGCGTCGTAGGGGCCAGCTACAAGCCTACAAGCAGTACTTC. This codes for CATRRRRGQLQAYKQYF.

V usage is TRBV28 and J usage is TRBJ1-5; TRBD1 matches 10 bases. The CDR3 has 17 amino acids. V shed 3 bases, J shed 7 bases, and the junction held 12 bases outside the gene matches. Germline V gives CDR1 MDHEN, CDR2 SYDVKM. CDR3 in amino acids: CASSFYPPGTGEQPQHF. The CDR3 nucleotides are TGTGCCAGCAGTTTCTATCCCCCCGGGACAGGGGAACAGCCCCAGCATTTT.

This chain connects TRBV30 to TRBJ2-4, with 11 positions matching TRBD1. V lost 1 base, J lost 12 bases, and 20 bases stayed unmatched. The CDR3 runs to 18 residues. CDR1 is GTSNPN and CDR2 is SVGIG in the germline V gene (reference sequence). As DNA, the CDR3 is TGTGCCTGGAGTGAACTCCGAGCGGGACAGGGGGTTGCGGACAGTCAGTACTTC. Encoded protein: CAWSELRAGQGVADSQYF.

This rearrangement joins TRBV5-1 to TRBJ2-7, with 7 positions matching TRBD2. The CDR3 runs to 16 residues. The V gene's germline CDR1 is SGHRS and CDR2 YFSETQ. V was pared by 1 base and J by 2 bases, with 9 bases of the junction left unmatched. In DNA form, the CDR3 reads TGCGCCAGCAGCTTGATGGAGGGTGCGGGGGCCTACGAGCAGTACTTC. This encodes CASSLMEGAGAYEQYF.

The chain combines TRBV21-1 with TRBJ2-7; the table's D call of TRBD2 was not tested on the DNA. TRBV21-1 is termed a pseudogene. This CDR3 has 15 residues. CDR3 sequence reads: CASSTQGGGSYEQYF. For the CDR3, the DNA is TGTGCCAGCAGCACACAGGGCGGGGGATCCTACGAGCAGTACTTC.

The CDR3 bases are TGTGCCAGCAGCTTAGGGACAACCGAGCAAGAGACCCAGTACTTC. Translation gives CASSLGTTEQETQYF. The chain employs TRBV7-8 and TRBJ2-5, with D perhaps TRBD1 (5 bases). The ends were cut back, 1 base at V and 2 bases at J, with 11 bases in the middle. This CDR3 is built from 15 residues. Per germline, CDR1 SGHVS and CDR2 FQNEAQ.

This clone was recorded a few times. The V call is TRBV7-8, the J call TRBJ1-3, with TRBD1 matching 8 bases. V gave up 5 bases and J gave up 7 bases; unmatched junction bases: 7. The CDR3 loop spans 14 amino acids. The germline gives CDR1 SGHVS, CDR2 FQNEAQ. The CDR3 bases are TGTGCCAGCAGCCCTTCCACAGGGGGGAACACCATATATTTT. Translation gives CASSPSTGGNTIYF.

This chain uses TRBV7-2 with TRBJ1-3, with 7 bases lining up with TRBD1. Germline V gives CDR1 SGHTA, CDR2 FQGNSA. Trimming cost V 5 bases and J 2 bases; bases outside gene matches: 3. The CDR3 has 14 amino acids. CDR3 residues: CASSPQGAGNTIYF. The CDR3 DNA reads TGTGCCAGCAGCCCCCAGGGGGCTGGAAACACCATATATTTT.

The chain uses TRBV14 and TRBJ2-1; 9 positions match TRBD1. The CDR3 has 17 amino acids. V lost 4 bases to trimming and J lost 8 bases; unmatched junction nucleotides: 15. Germline CDR1 SGHDN, CDR2 FVKESK. CDR3 amino acids: CASSLPKGDRVFDEQFF. Written as DNA, the CDR3 is TGTGCCAGCAGCCTCCCAAAGGGGGACAGGGTATTCGATGAGCAGTTCTTC.

The chain links TRBV7-9 to TRBJ2-5; possibly TRBD2 for D (5 bases). The CDR3 spans 14 residues. Germline values: CDR1 SEHNR, CDR2 FQNEAQ (reference sequence). V was shortened by 1 base and J by 5 bases, with 11 bases between the two germline ends. This CDR3 is CASSLDSQRETQYF. CDR3 bases: TGTGCCAGCAGCTTAGACAGCCAGCGGGAGACCCAGTACTTC.

This clone was recorded once. The J gene is TRBJ2-5, the V gene TRBV5-1, with 10 bases matching TRBD2. The J call is uncertain, as TRBJ2-7 better fits the DNA end. CDR1 SGHRS and CDR2 YFSETQ come from the germline V gene. The CDR3 runs to 15 residues. The CDR3 DNA is TGCGCCAGCAGCCATACGCTAGCGGGAGCAGGCGAGCAGTACTTC. Translated, it gives CASSHTLAGAGEQYF.